The 21 T cell receptor beta chains given below trace back to one sample, sequenced in a study of T cell responses to AZD1222 COVID-19 vaccine. Only in-frame clones appear in the TCRdb table, and some are missing; sequencing was by immunoSEQ multiplex PCR. The repertoire consists of approximately 150,000 clones, with roughly nine tenths occurring once and the leading ten covering under 2%. The sequencing used peripheral blood, collected 28 days after the second AZD1222 dose. The receptors come from an adult who received the AZD1222 COVID-19 vaccine.

This CDR3 reads CASSYSGRSISYNEQFF. CDR3 DNA sequence: TGTGCCAGCAGTTACTCCGGCAGGTCGATCTCCTACAATGAGCAGTTCTTC. The J gene is TRBJ2-1, the V gene TRBV6-2 or TRBV6-3, with D hard to call. The V gene's germline CDR1 is MNHEY and CDR2 SVGEGT. Between the trimmed V and J ends, which lost 0 bases and 0 bases, there was a span of 12 bases. The CDR3 runs 17 residues.

The chain is built from TRBV7-9 and TRBJ2-5, with TRBD2 identical over 11 bases. Per germline, CDR1 SEHNR and CDR2 FQNEAQ (reference sequence). V was pared by 3 bases and J by 4 bases, with 1 base of the junction left unmatched. The CDR3 sequence is 14 residues long. This CDR3 is CASSFSGRGETQYF. The CDR3 DNA is TGTGCCAGCAGCTTTAGCGGGAGGGGAGAGACCCAGTACTTC. Full variable domain (remainder filled in from reference TRBV7-9 and TRBJ2-5): DTGVSQNPRHKITKRGQNVTFRCDPISEHNRLYWYRQTLGQGPEFLTYFQNEAQLEKSRLLSDRFSAERPKGSFSTLEIQRTEQGDSAMYLCASSFSGRGETQYFGPGTRLLVL.

This chain joins TRBV3-1 (or the pseudogene TRBV3-2) and TRBJ2-7, with 10 bases fitting TRBD1. CDR3 length: 14 amino acids. CDR1 and CDR2 (germline): LGHDT, YNNKEL (reference sequence). V dropped 3 bases and J dropped 5; count of bases not matched to a gene: 4. CDR3 sequence reads: CASSHRDRGNEQYF. The DNA for the CDR3 is TGTGCCAGCAGCCACCGGGACAGGGGTAACGAGCAGTACTTC.

CDR3 sequence reads: CASSSTSGSQETQYF. The CDR3, as DNA: TGTGCCAGCAGCTCGACTAGCGGGAGCCAAGAGACCCAGTACTTC. V usage is TRBV11-2 and J usage is TRBJ2-5; 12 bases fit TRBD2. The V and J ends lost 4 bases and 1 base, in that order; junction bases with no gene match: 1. The CDR3 is 15 amino acids. Germline assignment: CDR1 SGHAT and CDR2 FQNNGV.

This sequence joins TRBV6-2 or TRBV6-3 and TRBJ1-3; no clear D. The CDR3 totals 13 residues. V was cut by 0 bases and J by 4 bases, with 4 bases left in between. Germline lookup yields CDR1 MNHEY and CDR2 SVGEGT. In DNA, the CDR3 is TGTGCCAGCAGTTACTCGAACGGAAACACCATATATTTT. Encoded protein: CASSYSNGNTIYF.

The chain is built from TRBV4-3 and TRBJ1-6; D call uncertain. Per germline, CDR1 LGHNA and CDR2 YSLEER. CDR3 length: 16 residues. Trimming stripped 0 bases from V and 6 bases from J, with 12 bases between. This chain's CDR3 is CASSQDVNRVNSPLHF. CDR3 coding DNA: TGCGCCAGCAGCCAAGATGTCAACAGAGTTAATTCACCCCTCCACTTT.

A word on this clone: A read error may account for a junction end that differs from germline. The chain uses TRBV6-5 and TRBJ1-3; D is perhaps TRBD1 (6 bases). The CDR3 consists of 14 residues. Germline V gives CDR1 MNHEY, CDR2 SVGAGI. This CDR3 reads CASRTGLSANTIYF. The CDR3 nucleotides read TGTGCCAGCAGGACAGGCCTTTCTGCAAACACCATATATTTT.

The V and J genes are TRBV2 and TRBJ1-3; D gene uncertain. This CDR3 is 15 amino acids long. The germline V gene encodes CDR1 SNHLY and CDR2 FYNNEI. The V end lost 4 bases, the J end lost 0 bases, and 10 bases lay between the germline ends. The CDR3 reads CASSGQVSSGNTIYF. CDR3 nucleotide sequence: TGTGCCAGCAGTGGGCAGGTTTCCTCTGGAAACACCATATATTTT.

CDR3 sequence (DNA): TGTGCCAGCAGCCCTCGAGGGGGTATCTACGAGCAGTACTTC. Amino acids: CASSPRGGIYEQYF. The J gene is TRBJ2-7, the V gene TRBV4-2; D is perhaps TRBD1 (6 bases). V lost 4 bases to trimming and J lost 3 bases, with 13 bases between them. Germline CDR1 and CDR2: LGHNA and YNFKEQ. The CDR3 runs to 14 residues.

V usage is TRBV4-3 and J usage is TRBJ2-7, with a tentative D call TRBD1 (6 bases). This CDR3 is 20 amino acids long. Germline V gene data show CDR1 as LGHNA and CDR2 as YSLEER. Trimming took 1 base from V and 0 from J, leaving 25 bases between them. In nucleotides, the CDR3 is TGCGCCAGCAGCCAAGTTTGGGGGACACCCCAGGGGCAGCCCTCCTACGAGCAGTACTTC. Protein product: CASSQVWGTPQGQPSYEQYF.

This clone was recorded once. The V gene is TRBV6-5, the J gene TRBJ1-1; a possible D gene is TRBD1 (5 bases). The CDR3 covers 15 residues. Germline-derived CDR1 and CDR2 are MNHEY and SVGAGI. With 2 bases removed from V and 1 base from J, the gap between germline ends came to 11 bases. The CDR3 DNA reads TGTGCCAGCAGTTACGCCGGGACCCCGAACACTGAAGCTTTCTTT. This encodes CASSYAGTPNTEAFF.

The rearrangement links TRBV11-3 to TRBJ1-1; D remains ambiguous. Trimming cost V 5 bases and J 8 bases, with 9 bases left between them. CDR3 length: 11 residues. Germline CDR1 reads SGHNT; CDR2 reads YENEEA. The CDR3 nucleotides are TGTGCCAGCAGCCTTGGGCAGGAAGCTTTCTTT. Translating gives CASSLGQEAFF.

The J gene is TRBJ2-1, the V gene TRBV20-1; D gene uncertain. The CDR3 loop spans 15 amino acids. The ends were cut back, 3 bases at V and 5 bases at J, with 17 bases in the middle. Per germline, CDR1 DFQATT and CDR2 SNEGSKA (reference sequence). CDR3 sequence: CSASGVMGTDNEQFF. In DNA, the CDR3 is TGCAGTGCTAGTGGGGTGATGGGCACGGACAATGAGCAGTTCTTC.

The chain joins TRBV5-6 to TRBJ2-7, with 12 positions matching TRBD2. J was trimmed by 4 bases and V by 4 bases; bases with no gene match: 12. Germline loops: CDR1 SGHDT, CDR2 YYEEEE. The CDR3 runs 17 residues. CDR3 protein: CASSLETSGSGAYEQYF. CDR3 sequence (DNA): TGTGCCAGCAGCCTGGAGACTAGCGGGAGTGGGGCATACGAGCAGTACTTC. The full variable domain, its missing parts supplied by reference TRBV5-6 and TRBJ2-7, is DAGVTQSPTHLIKTRGQQVTLRCSPKSGHDTVSWYQQALGQGPQFIFQYYEEEERQRGNFPDRFSGHQFPNYSSELNVNALLLGDSALYLCASSLETSGSGAYEQYFGPGTRLTVT.

This clone has a single count. The gene calls are TRBV11-2 and TRBJ1-5, with D perhaps matching TRBD1 (5 bases). Germline CDR1 SGHAT, CDR2 FQNNGV. This CDR3 region has 12 residues. V lost 5 bases, J lost 6 bases, and 8 bases lay in between. In DNA, the CDR3 is TGTGCCAGCAGCAGGGGTCGTCAGCCCCAGCATTTT. Amino acids: CASSRGRQPQHF. The whole variable domain, remainder taken from reference TRBV11-2 and TRBJ1-5, is EAGVAQSPRYKIIEKRQSVAFWCNPISGHATLYWYQQILGQGPKLLIQFQNNGVVDDSQLPKDRFSAERLKGVDSTLKIQPAKLEDSAVYLCASSRGRQPQHFGDGTRLSIL.

The chain couples TRBV19 to TRBJ1-1; 7 bases are shared with TRBD1. Germline V gene sequence: CDR1 LNHDA, CDR2 SQIVND (reference sequence). V dropped 1 base and J dropped 1; count of bases not matched to a gene: 12. The CDR3 has 18 residues. The CDR3 coding sequence is TGTGCCAGTAGTATAGTTGGCAGGGGGAAAGTAGGGAACACTGAAGCTTTCTTT. It is translated as CASSIVGRGKVGNTEAFF.

The chain carries TRBV7-9 and TRBJ2-7, with D unclear. Germline V CDR1 and CDR2: SEHNR, FQNEAQ (reference sequence). CDR3 length: 15 amino acids. With 4 bases removed from V and 2 bases from J, the gap between germline ends came to 15 bases. The CDR3 sequence is CASSWQKGQAYEQYF. For the CDR3, the DNA is TGTGCCAGCAGCTGGCAAAAGGGCCAGGCCTACGAGCAGTACTTC.

The gene calls are TRBV27 and TRBJ2-1; the D gene could be TRBD1 or TRBD2 (5 bases each). The ends were cut back, 7 bases at V and 0 bases at J, with 7 bases in the middle. The CDR3 spans 13 residues. Germline-derived CDR1 and CDR2 are MNHEY and SMNVEV (reference sequence). CDR3 nucleotide sequence: TGTGCCAGCACAGGGAGCTCCTACAATGAGCAGTTCTTC. This encodes CASTGSSYNEQFF.

V and J are TRBV7-2 and TRBJ2-1, with D perhaps matching TRBD2 (5 bases). CDR1 and CDR2 (germline): SGHTA, FQGNSA. V shed 4 bases and J shed 0 bases, with 10 bases lying between them. CDR3 length: 15 residues. CDR3 in amino acids: CASSSKRSSYNEQFF. DNA for the CDR3: TGTGCCAGCAGCTCTAAGCGGAGCTCCTACAATGAGCAGTTCTTC.

The J gene is TRBJ2-7, the V gene TRBV6-5; TRBD1 agrees at 9 bases. Germline CDR1 is MNHEY and CDR2 is SVGAGI. CDR3 length equals 14 residues. V lost 6 bases and J lost 4; bases outside the gene matches: 7. CDR3 amino acids: CASRTGTGLYEQYF. The CDR3 DNA reads TGTGCCAGCAGGACCGGGACAGGGCTTTACGAGCAGTACTTC.

The rearrangement links TRBV28 to TRBJ2-5; TRBD2 agrees at 9 bases. V dropped 2 bases and J dropped 2; count of bases not matched to a gene: 3. Germline V gene lookup returns CDR1 MDHEN and CDR2 SYDVKM. The CDR3 is made up of 15 amino acids. The CDR3 region has the DNA TGTGCCAGCAGTTTAAGGGCGGGAGGGCAAGAGACCCAGTACTTC. This encodes CASSLRAGGQETQYF.